This T cell receptor (beta chain) was observed in a study of T-cell reconstitution after alpha-beta-depleted transplantation in children. The V end was cut by 2 bases, the J end by 2 bases, with 4 bases between. CDR3 size: 13 residues. Looked up from germline, CDR1 is SGHTA and CDR2 is FQGTGA. Unique molecular identifiers featured in how the TCRbeta library was prepared. TCRdb reprocessed the PCR reads with MiXCR, giving one entry per CDR3 protein. The profile covers some 290,000 distinct CDR3 sequences, with almost 10% appearing a single time and over 9.5% taken by the ten largest. This clonotype was found a few times.

This chain uses TRBV7-3 with TRBJ2-1; the D is unclear. Here the sequenced sample was PBMCs from the stem cell graft donor, taken from the stem cell graft. This TCR came from a human donor who donated a stem cell graft to a child with SCID. The CDR3 nucleotides read TGTGCCAGCAGCTTATCCACCTACAATGAGCAGTTCTTC. This encodes CASSLSTYNEQFF.